The next 14 T cell receptor beta chains were all read from a single sample in a study of cytomegalovirus exposure and HLA in healthy donors. Using immunoSEQ multiplex PCR, the repertoire was profiled, and TCRdb retains in-frame clones only, with some absent. This table holds over 70,000 clones, about 93% found once. Sequences were obtained from PBMCs. Every receptor here comes from a woman between 18 and 29 years old in good health and CMV-seronegative.

CDR3 region: CAWSVPKRGNEQFF. The DNA of the CDR3 is TGTGCCTGGAGTGTACCAAAGCGGGGGAATGAGCAGTTCTTC. The chain combines TRBV30 with TRBJ2-1; TRBD2 matches at 8 bases. Per the germline V gene, CDR1 is GTSNPN and CDR2 is SVGIG (reference sequence). V lost 0 bases to trimming and J lost 7 bases; unmatched junction nucleotides: 5. This CDR3 is built from 14 residues.

The CDR3 protein is CASSRRTGDSFGNTIYF. The DNA of the CDR3 is TGTGCCAGCTCACGCCGGACAGGGGACTCTTTCGGAAACACCATATATTTT. V is TRBV18 and J is TRBJ1-3; 9 bases map to TRBD1. The CDR3 is made up of 17 amino acids. Trimming removed 4 bases from V and 4 bases from J; junction bases left unmatched: 11. Per germline, CDR1 KGHSH and CDR2 LQKENI.

To note about this clone: Additional DNA sequences in this sample encode the identical CDR3. This chain uses TRBV5-4 with TRBJ2-6; no clear D. The CDR3 runs to 14 residues. Per germline, CDR1 SGHNT and CDR2 YYREEE (reference sequence). V was cut by 2 bases and J by 0 bases, with 3 bases left in between. This CDR3 is CASSFSSGANVLTF. Written as DNA, the CDR3 is TGTGCCAGCAGCTTCAGCTCTGGGGCCAACGTCCTGACTTTC.

The genes are TRBV7-2 and TRBJ2-1, with 16 bases aligning to TRBD2. With 4 bases clipped from V and 9 bases from J, the junction kept 6 bases outside the gene matches. The CDR3 length is 16 residues. Germline CDR1 and CDR2: SGHTA and FQGNSA. CDR3: CASSSGTSGGVSEQFF. The CDR3 DNA reads TGTGCCAGCAGCTCAGGGACTAGCGGGGGGGTTAGTGAGCAGTTCTTC.

V usage is TRBV28 and J usage is TRBJ1-2, with 9 bases fitting TRBD1. Per the germline V gene, CDR1 is MDHEN and CDR2 is SYDVKM. This CDR3 is built from 15 residues. V shed 5 bases and J 7 bases; nucleotides not matched to a gene: 11. CDR3 amino acids: CASSLDRGWQGGYTF. The CDR3 DNA reads as TGTGCCAGCAGTCTGGACAGGGGTTGGCAGGGTGGCTACACCTTC.

This sequence joins TRBV6-5 and TRBJ2-7; TRBD1 matches 10 bases. The CDR3 runs 15 residues. Looked up from germline, CDR1 is MNHEY and CDR2 is SVGAGI. V shed 5 bases and J 9 bases; nucleotides not matched to a gene: 13. Here the CDR3 DNA reads TGTGCCAGCAGTACGACAGGGGGCCCCCAACGTGGGCAGTACTTC. It encodes CASSTTGGPQRGQYF.

CDR3 DNA: TGCAGTGCTAGTCTCTATGGCTACACCTTC. Protein: CSASLYGYTF. V is TRBV20-1 and J is TRBJ1-2; D call uncertain. Trimming cost V 3 bases and J 4 bases, with 3 bases left between them. From germline, CDR1 is DFQATT and CDR2 SNEGSKA (reference sequence). This CDR3 has 10 residues.

The J gene is TRBJ1-6, the V gene TRBV6-6, with D tentatively TRBD1 (6 bases). The length of the CDR3 is 15 residues. CDR1 is MNHNY and CDR2 is SVGAGI in the germline V gene (reference sequence). The V and J ends lost 2 bases and 5 bases respectively, with 10 bases between them. The CDR3 region has the DNA TGTGCCAGCAGTTACGGGACAAAGAATAATTCACCCCTCCACTTT. It yields the protein CASSYGTKNNSPLHF.

This clone appeared a single time. A read error may produce the germline difference seen at one junction end. V and J are TRBV7-7 and TRBJ2-5; 10 bases fit TRBD2. The germline gives CDR1 SSHAT, CDR2 FNYEAQ (reference sequence). The length of the CDR3 is 16 residues. The CDR3 bases are TGTGCTAGCAGCTTAGTGCCTAGCGGGGGACTAGAGACCCAGTACTTC. Encoded protein: CASSLVPSGGLETQYF. Using reference TRBV7-7 and TRBJ2-5 for the parts outside the CDR3, the full variable domain is GAGVSQSPRYKVTKRGQDVTLRCDPISSHATLYWYQQALGQGPEFLTYFNYEAQPDKSGLPSDRFSAERPEGSISTLTIQRTEQRDSAMYRCASSLVPSGGLETQYFGPGTRLLVL.

The rearrangement uses TRBV5-1 and TRBJ2-7; 13 bases are a match to TRBD2. The CDR3 contains 16 residues. Germline V lookup: CDR1 SGHRS, CDR2 YFSETQ. Trimming at V came to 4 bases and at J to 3 bases, leaving 7 bases not matched to a gene. CDR3 in amino acids: CASSLGTSGAFYEQYF. The CDR3 nucleotides read TGCGCCAGCAGCCTAGGGACTAGCGGGGCCTTCTACGAGCAGTACTTC.

The rearrangement links TRBV27 to TRBJ2-7; the D is unclear. The CDR3 has 13 residues. The germline V and J ends were trimmed by 5 bases and 5 bases, with 13 bases remaining between them. Germline CDR1 is MNHEY and CDR2 is SMNVEV (reference sequence). CDR3 protein: CASSPQNKNEQYF. CDR3 in DNA: TGTGCCAGCAGTCCCCAGAACAAGAACGAGCAGTACTTC.

The J gene is TRBJ2-2, the V gene TRBV5-8, with D tentatively TRBD2 (5 bases). CDR1 is SGHTS, CDR2 YDEGEE, per germline. CDR3 length: 15 amino acids. The ends were cut back, 0 bases at V and 2 bases at J, with 8 bases in the middle. The CDR3 loop is CASSLGGVNTGELFF. The DNA of the CDR3 is TGTGCCAGCAGCTTGGGGGGAGTCAACACCGGGGAGCTGTTTTTT.

This clone showed up just once. This chain uses TRBV6-5 with TRBJ2-7; possible D gene TRBD1, 6 bases. The V gene lost 5 bases and the J gene lost 1 base, with 15 bases spanning the gap. There are 15 residues in the CDR3. From germline, CDR1 is MNHEY and CDR2 SVGAGI. CDR3 in amino acids: CASSPPSTGSYEQYF. CDR3 sequence (DNA): TGTGCCAGCAGTCCCCCCAGCACAGGGTCCTACGAGCAGTACTTC.

This sequence joins TRBV6-6 and TRBJ1-5; 7 nucleotides line up with TRBD1. The V segment lost 5 bases and the J segment 1 base; nucleotides outside the gene matches: 8. Per germline, CDR1 MNHNY and CDR2 SVGAGI (reference sequence). The CDR3 is 16 amino acids. CDR3 sequence (DNA): TGTGCCAGCAGTCCTGGACAGGCGCCAAGCAATCAGCCCCAGCATTTT. Translated, it gives CASSPGQAPSNQPQHF.